The clone carrying this T cell receptor beta chain was detected a few times. Its target is not known. This may arise from a read error, as a much more abundant clone is one base away. This CDR3 is built from 16 residues. The trim removed 4 bases at V and 1 base at J, leaving 6 bases unmatched. CDR1 is MNHEY, CDR2 SVGEGT, per germline. This entry is derived from a study of metastatic and nonmetastatic thyroid tumors. Study context: Comparison of repertoires was carried out across blood and tumor or nodule tissue from malignant and benign thyroid patients.

Study findings and constraints: According to reports, the diversity of TCR beta was significantly higher in malignant thyroid tumors than in benign nodules, and this held in both blood and tumor samples.

Under the authors' procedure: Researchers built a distant-metastasis classifier for papillary thyroid cancer that drew on CDR3 differences across clinicopathological groups. TCRdb redid the clone calls on the PCR reads using MiXCR. TCRdb's processing, not the study's, gives the V and J calls here. The table shows about 60,000 clones, with around 15% occurring only once. Ahead of thyroid surgery, no patient had received treatment of any kind. The clonotype comes from a male donor with papillary thyroid cancer or a benign thyroid nodule (not recorded which). Some clones in this sample may be carry-over from other donors' samples. The J gene is TRBJ2-4, the V gene TRBV6-2 or TRBV6-3, with 8 nucleotides matching TRBD1. Sample: blood. CDR3 in DNA: TGTGCCAGCAGTTGCTCGGACAGGGTGGCCAAAAACATTCAGTACTTC. Its translation is CASSCSDRVAKNIQYF.